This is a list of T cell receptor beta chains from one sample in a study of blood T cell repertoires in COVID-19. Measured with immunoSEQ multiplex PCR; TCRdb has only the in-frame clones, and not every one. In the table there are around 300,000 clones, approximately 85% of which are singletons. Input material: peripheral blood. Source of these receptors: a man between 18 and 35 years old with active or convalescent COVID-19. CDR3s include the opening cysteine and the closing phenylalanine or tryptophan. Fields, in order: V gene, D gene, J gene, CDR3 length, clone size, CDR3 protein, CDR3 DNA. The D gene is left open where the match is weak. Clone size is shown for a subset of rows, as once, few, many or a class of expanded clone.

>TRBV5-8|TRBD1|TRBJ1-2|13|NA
CASSLDRSYGYTF
TGTGCCAGCAGCCTGGACAGGTCCTATGGCTACACCTTC
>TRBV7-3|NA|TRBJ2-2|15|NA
CASSLSTRGTGELFF
TGTGCCAGCAGCTTATCGACCCGAGGGACCGGGGAGCTGTTTTTT
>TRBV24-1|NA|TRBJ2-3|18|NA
CATPRPGIMSFSTDTQYF
TGTGCCACCCCGCGCCCAGGGATAATGTCTTTCAGCACAGATACGCAGTATTTT
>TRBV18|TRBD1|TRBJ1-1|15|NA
CASSPQGAGNTEAFF
TGTGCCAGCTCACCACAGGGGGCCGGGAACACTGAAGCTTTCTTT
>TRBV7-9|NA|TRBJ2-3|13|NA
CASSPNTGDTQYF
TGTGCCAGCAGCCCTAACACGGGGGATACGCAGTATTTT
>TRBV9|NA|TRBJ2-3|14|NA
CASSVGQAGDTQYF
TGTGCCAGCAGCGTAGGGCAGGCGGGAGATACGCAGTATTTT
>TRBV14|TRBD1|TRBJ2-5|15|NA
CASSRTGAPQETQYF
TGTGCCAGCAGTCGGACAGGGGCGCCCCAAGAGACCCAGTACTTC
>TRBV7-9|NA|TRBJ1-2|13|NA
CASSPSGYYGYTF
TGTGCCAGCAGCCCCTCAGGGTACTATGGCTACACCTTC
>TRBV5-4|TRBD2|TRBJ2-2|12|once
CASSRGVGELFF
TGTGCCAGCAGCCGGGGGGTCGGGGAGCTGTTTTTT
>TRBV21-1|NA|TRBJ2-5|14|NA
CASSRSGHQETQYF
TGTGCCAGCAGCAGGAGTGGCCACCAAGAGACCCAGTACTTC
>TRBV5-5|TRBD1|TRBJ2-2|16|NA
CASTGLTGVNTGELFF
TGTGCCAGCACTGGGCTGACAGGGGTGAACACCGGGGAGCTGTTTTTT
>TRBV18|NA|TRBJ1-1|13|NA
CASSPLRNTEAFF
TGTGCCAGCTCACCTCTAAGGAACACTGAAGCTTTCTTT
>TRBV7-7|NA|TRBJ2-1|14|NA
CASSLGGSYNEQFF
TGTGCCAGCAGCTTAGGAGGGTCCTACAATGAGCAGTTCTTC
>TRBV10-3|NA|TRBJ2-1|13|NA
CAILGSSYNEQFF
TGTGCCATTCTCGGGTCCTCCTACAATGAGCAGTTCTTC
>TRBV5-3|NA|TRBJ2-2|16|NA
CARSYGPGGRTGELFF
TGTGCCAGAAGCTACGGCCCGGGGGGCAGGACCGGGGAGCTGTTTTTT
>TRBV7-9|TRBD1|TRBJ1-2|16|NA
CASSLLGQLAAYGYTF
TGTGCCAGCAGCCTCCTGGGACAGCTGGCGGCCTATGGCTACACCTTC
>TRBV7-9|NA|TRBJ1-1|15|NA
CASSLAFTGNTEAFF
TGTGCCAGCAGCTTAGCGTTTACAGGGAACACTGAAGCTTTCTTT
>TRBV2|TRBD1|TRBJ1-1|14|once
CASSEEVAGGVAFF
TGTGCCAGCAGTGAAGAAGTGGCAGGGGGCGTAGCTTTCTTT
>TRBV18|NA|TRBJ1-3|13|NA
CASSPIERDRYAF
TGTGCCAGCTCACCGATCGAGCGGGACCGATACGCCTTT
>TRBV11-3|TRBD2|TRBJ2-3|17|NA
CASSRTSGGASTDTQYF
TGTGCCAGCAGCCGGACTAGCGGGGGAGCTAGCACAGATACGCAGTATTTT
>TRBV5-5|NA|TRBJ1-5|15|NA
CASSLGQGRNQPQHF
TGTGCCAGCAGCTTGGGTCAGGGGCGAAATCAGCCCCAGCATTTT
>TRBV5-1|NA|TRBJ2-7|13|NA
CASSSSTNYEQYF
TGCGCCAGCAGCTCGTCGACAAACTACGAGCAGTACTTC
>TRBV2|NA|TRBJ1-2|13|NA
CASTDTGTIGYTF
TGTGCCAGCACCGACACAGGGACGATTGGCTACACCTTC
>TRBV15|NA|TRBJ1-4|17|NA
CATSRDHIRGANEKLFF
TGTGCCACCAGCAGAGATCACATCCGGGGGGCAAATGAAAAACTGTTTTTT
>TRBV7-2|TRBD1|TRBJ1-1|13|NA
CASSSDRVAEAFF
TGTGCCAGCAGCTCCGACAGGGTGGCTGAAGCTTTCTTT
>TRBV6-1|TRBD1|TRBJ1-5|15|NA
CASSEGRGVNQPQHF
TGTGCCAGCAGTGAGGGCAGGGGGGTCAATCAGCCCCAGCATTTT
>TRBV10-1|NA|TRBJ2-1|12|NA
CASSDGSNEQFF
TGCGCCAGCTCCGACGGGAGCAATGAGCAGTTCTTC
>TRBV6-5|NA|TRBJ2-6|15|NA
CATSKGFSGANVLTF
TGTGCCACTTCGAAGGGGTTCTCTGGGGCCAACGTCCTGACTTTC
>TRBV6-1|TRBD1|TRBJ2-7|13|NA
CASSEASGGEQYF
TGTGCCAGCAGTGAAGCCTCAGGGGGCGAGCAGTACTTC
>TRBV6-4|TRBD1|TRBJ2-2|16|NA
CASSQPGQGRSGELFF
TGTGCCAGCAGCCAACCGGGACAGGGTAGGTCCGGGGAGCTGTTTTTT
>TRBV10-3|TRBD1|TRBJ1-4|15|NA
CAISEAQGAIEKLFF
TGTGCCATCAGTGAAGCCCAGGGGGCGATTGAAAAACTGTTTTTT
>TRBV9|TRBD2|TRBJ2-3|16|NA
CASSVEDSGGRDTQYF
TGTGCCAGCAGCGTAGAAGATAGCGGGGGCAGGGATACGCAGTATTTT
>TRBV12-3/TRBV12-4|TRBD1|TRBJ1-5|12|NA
CAVGSGGMPQHF
TGTGCCGTTGGATCAGGGGGAATGCCCCAGCATTTT
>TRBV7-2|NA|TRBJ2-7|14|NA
CASSLVRGTYEQYF
TGTGCCAGCAGCTTAGTTCGGGGTACGTACGAGCAGTACTTC
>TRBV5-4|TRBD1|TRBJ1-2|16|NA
CASSPSDRGLNYGYTF
TGTGCCAGCAGCCCATCCGACAGGGGACTTAACTATGGCTACACCTTC
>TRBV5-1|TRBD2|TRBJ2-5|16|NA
CASSVYPGLAAETQYF
TGCGCCAGCAGCGTCTACCCGGGACTAGCCGCCGAGACCCAGTACTTC
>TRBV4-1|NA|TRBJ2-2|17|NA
CASSRGDGGARDGELFF
TGCGCCAGCAGCCGAGGAGATGGAGGGGCGCGGGACGGGGAGCTGTTTTTT
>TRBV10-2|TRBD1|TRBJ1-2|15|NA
CASRDRRTGNYGYTF
TGCGCCAGCAGAGACAGAAGGACAGGAAACTATGGCTACACCTTC
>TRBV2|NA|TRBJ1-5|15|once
CASRGMTAANQPQHF
TGTGCCAGCAGGGGAATGACAGCAGCGAATCAGCCCCAGCATTTT
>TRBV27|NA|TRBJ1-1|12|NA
CASSSVNTEAFF
TGTGCCAGCAGTTCCGTGAACACTGAAGCTTTCTTT
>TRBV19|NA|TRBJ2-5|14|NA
CASSEGLSVETQYF
TGTGCCAGTAGTGAGGGTCTCTCGGTGGAGACCCAGTACTTC
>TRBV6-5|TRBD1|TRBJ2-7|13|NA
CASRDRVVNEQYF
TGTGCCAGCAGGGACAGGGTTGTTAACGAGCAGTACTTC
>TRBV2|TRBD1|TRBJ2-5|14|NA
CARTPGTAQETQYF
TGTGCCAGAACCCCCGGGACAGCACAAGAGACCCAGTACTTC